This entry lists 21 T cell receptor beta chains sequenced from one sample in a study of T-cell memory formation after mild COVID-19. TCRdb processed the 5' RACE reads anew with MiXCR; each CDR3 protein has one entry. The data show around 200,000 distinct CDR3 sequences, approximately 30% seen once. Sequenced material: PBMCs or a T cell subset sorted from them (not recorded which). The receptors stem from an adult woman who had mild COVID-19 (a few samples of this study predate the infection). Cell type and time point are not known.

In this sample, this clonotype turned up a few times. The chain joins TRBV20-1 to TRBJ2-1; 11 bases agree with TRBD2. The germline gives CDR1 DFQATT, CDR2 SNEGSKA (reference sequence). V was clipped by 7 bases and J by 0 bases; unmatched bases: 11. This CDR3 is 17 amino acids long. The CDR3 here is CSVRSLAGGPSYNEQFF. The CDR3 DNA sequence: TGCAGTGTGAGGAGCCTAGCGGGGGGCCCCTCCTACAATGAGCAGTTCTTC.

There are a few counts of this clonotype. V gene TRBV29-1 combines with J gene TRBJ2-7; 7 positions match TRBD1. The trim removed 6 bases at V and 0 bases at J, leaving 2 bases unmatched. Germline CDR1 is SQVTM and CDR2 is ANQGSEA. The CDR3 loop spans 12 amino acids. The CDR3 DNA sequence: TGCAGCGTCGGACAGGACTCCTACGAGCAGTACTTC. It codes for CSVGQDSYEQYF.

The J gene is TRBJ2-5, the V gene TRBV20-1, with D possibly TRBD2 on 6 matching bases. CDR1 and CDR2 (germline): DFQATT, SNEGSKA (reference sequence). This CDR3 is 14 amino acids long. Trimming took 8 bases from V and 4 from J, leaving 20 bases between them. CDR3 bases: TGCAGTCTTCCGTGGGGAGGCCCGGGAGAGACCCAGTACTTC. The encoded protein is CSLPWGGPGETQYF.

The V call is TRBV12-3 or TRBV12-4, the J call TRBJ2-3; D is ambiguous. The ends were cut back, 6 bases at V and 3 bases at J, with 10 bases in the middle. The CDR3 length is 13 residues. CDR3: CASSLMGTDTQYF. DNA for the CDR3: TGTGCCAGCAGCCTGATGGGGACAGATACGCAGTATTTT.

V and J are TRBV4-1 and TRBJ1-2, with 10 bases lining up with TRBD1. Germline assignment: CDR1 MGHRA and CDR2 YSYEKL. V was clipped by 2 bases and J by 8 bases; unmatched bases: 11. The CDR3 has 16 amino acids. The CDR3 sequence: CASSQRYRQGAGGYTF. The CDR3 DNA reads as TGCGCCAGCAGCCAACGGTATAGACAGGGGGCTGGCGGCTACACCTTC.

This clonotype turned up a few times. The genes are TRBV27 and TRBJ1-1, with 7 bases lining up with TRBD1. V was pared by 6 bases and J by 2 bases, with 6 bases of the junction left unmatched. Germline loops: CDR1 MNHEY, CDR2 SMNVEV (reference sequence). This CDR3 spans 14 amino acids. As DNA, the CDR3 is TGTGCCAGCAGGGGGAACAGGGGTAACACTGAAGCTTTCTTT. Translated, it gives CASRGNRGNTEAFF.

This clonotype has just a few counts. The rearrangement uses TRBV7-9 and TRBJ2-1, with TRBD1 matching over 9 bases. The length of the CDR3 is 16 residues. V gave up 5 bases and J gave up 1 base; unmatched junction bases: 6. The germline V gene encodes CDR1 SEHNR and CDR2 FQNEAQ (reference sequence). The CDR3 DNA is TGTGCCAGCAGCCGCCTTGGACAGGGGTCCTACAATGAGCAGTTCTTC. Its protein product is CASSRLGQGSYNEQFF.

CDR3 DNA: TGTGCCAGCAGTCCACGGGAGGCGAGCGGGCGCAATGAGCAGTTCTTC. Amino acids: CASSPREASGRNEQFF. This chain links TRBV6-2 or TRBV6-3 with TRBJ2-1; 7 bases fit TRBD2. This CDR3 region has 16 residues. Germline-derived CDR1 and CDR2 are MNHEY and SVGEGT. After removal of 5 bases from V and 6 bases from J, the junction contained 13 bases not matched to a gene.

This clonotype was seen repeatedly, ten times or more. The chain couples TRBV3-1 to TRBJ2-5; D is unclear. The germline V and J ends were trimmed by 4 bases and 10 bases, with 10 bases remaining between them. Per the germline V gene, CDR1 is LGHDT and CDR2 is YNNKEL (reference sequence). The CDR3 extends over 11 amino acids. The CDR3 bases are TGTGCCAGCAGCCTCTCATGGGGCCAGTACTTC. Amino acid sequence: CASSLSWGQYF.

The chain uses TRBV9 and TRBJ2-7; D not resolved. This CDR3 contains 14 residues. Trimming cost V 4 bases and J 2 bases, with 13 bases left between them. Per the germline V gene, CDR1 is SGDLS and CDR2 is YYNGEE. CDR3 nucleotide sequence: TGTGCCAGCAGCCCTTATTCAGGAACCTACGAGCAGTACTTC. Encoded protein: CASSPYSGTYEQYF.

This clonotype was seen more than once but under ten times. The V gene is TRBV10-3, the J gene TRBJ2-3; TRBD2 aligns across 8 bases. Germline lookup yields CDR1 ENHRY and CDR2 SYGVKD. V was clipped by 8 bases and J by 3 bases; unmatched bases: 7. This CDR3 is 14 amino acids long. CDR3 sequence reads: CAIGKRERTDTQYF. The CDR3 nucleotides read TGTGCCATCGGGAAGCGGGAGCGAACAGATACGCAGTATTTT.

This clonotype was detected only a few times. CDR3 amino acids: CASTEGGLSYNEQFF. CDR3 nucleotide sequence: TGCGCCAGCACTGAGGGGGGTTTGTCCTACAATGAGCAGTTCTTC. The chain employs TRBV5-1 and TRBJ2-1; D might be TRBD1 or TRBD2, each matching 6 bases. CDR3 length: 15 amino acids. Trimming removed 6 bases at V and 1 base at J, with 14 bases between. Per the germline V gene, CDR1 is SGHRS and CDR2 is YFSETQ.

This clonotype was found a few times. This chain connects TRBV29-1 to TRBJ1-1; no clear D. The CDR3 length is 10 residues. The germline CDR1 and CDR2 sequences are SQVTM and ANQGSEA. V was clipped by 5 bases and J by 3 bases, with 4 bases between them. The CDR3 region has the DNA TGCAGCGTTAGGGACACTGAAGCTTTCTTT. It is translated as CSVRDTEAFF.

V and J are TRBV7-8 and TRBJ2-1, with 9 bases aligning to TRBD2. This CDR3 has 16 amino acids. V trimming: 1 base; J trimming: 3 bases; junction bases outside the gene matches: 4. Germline CDR1 is SGHVS and CDR2 is FQNEAQ. In DNA, the CDR3 is TGTGCCAGCAGCTTAGTAGCGGGAGTGCTCTACAATGAGCAGTTCTTC. Its translation: CASSLVAGVLYNEQFF.

This clonotype was counted a few times. The chain carries TRBV12-3 or TRBV12-4 and TRBJ1-1; D is perhaps TRBD1 (5 bases). Trimming removed 2 bases from V and 11 bases from J, with 12 bases in between. This CDR3 contains 12 residues. The CDR3 loop reads CASSLLGARAFF. CDR3 DNA sequence: TGTGCCAGCAGTTTATTAGGGGCGCGGGCTTTCTTT.

V usage is TRBV12-3 or TRBV12-4 and J usage is TRBJ1-4; possibly TRBD1 for D (5 bases). V lost 6 bases to trimming and J lost 1 base, with 12 bases between them. This CDR3 has 15 amino acids. This chain's CDR3 is CASSPIGGTNEKLFF. CDR3 DNA sequence: TGTGCCAGCAGCCCTATTGGGGGAACTAATGAAAAACTGTTTTTT.

This clonotype appeared a few times. The chain links TRBV5-1 to TRBJ2-7, with 8 bases identical to TRBD2. Germline CDR1 and CDR2: SGHRS and YFSETQ. The CDR3 is 16 amino acids. V lost 4 bases and J lost 5; bases outside the gene matches: 14. CDR3 sequence: CASSRSIGRAGNEQYF. The CDR3 region has the DNA TGCGCCAGCAGCCGCTCTATCGGGAGGGCCGGAAACGAGCAGTACTTC. Drawing the rest from reference TRBV5-1 and TRBJ2-7, the complete variable domain is KAGVTQTPRYLIKTRGQQVTLSCSPISGHRSVSWYQQTPGQGLQFLFEYFSETQRNKGNFPGRFSGRQFSNSRSEMNVSTLELGDSALYLCASSRSIGRAGNEQYFGPGTRLTVT.

This clonotype has just a few counts. The chain combines TRBV20-1 with TRBJ1-1; 10 bases line up with TRBD1. Trimming at V came to 3 bases and at J to 3 bases, leaving 4 bases not matched to a gene. CDR1 is DFQATT and CDR2 is SNEGSKA in the germline V gene (reference sequence). The CDR3 runs 14 residues. DNA of the CDR3: TGCAGTGCTAGGACAGGGGGCATCGACACTGAAGCTTTCTTT. Its protein is CSARTGGIDTEAFF.

The V and J genes are TRBV12-3 or TRBV12-4 and TRBJ2-1; the D gene is possibly TRBD1 (6 bases). Trimming took 5 bases from V and 5 from J, leaving 16 bases between them. This CDR3 region has 15 residues. CDR3 coding DNA: TGTGCCAGCAGTCCACAGGGAAAGTTCGACAATGAGCAGTTCTTC. Encoded protein: CASSPQGKFDNEQFF.

The chain joins TRBV9 to TRBJ2-7, with a tentative D call TRBD1 (6 bases). Germline CDR1 reads SGDLS; CDR2 reads YYNGEE. V was trimmed by 3 bases and J by 0 bases, leaving 10 bases between them. The CDR3 extends over 14 amino acids. CDR3 DNA sequence: TGTGCCAGCAGCGCCACAGGGAACTCCTACGAGCAGTACTTC. Encoded protein: CASSATGNSYEQYF.

The chain couples TRBV3-1 to TRBJ1-2; perhaps TRBD1 as D (5 bases). The CDR3 length is 14 residues. The V gene's germline CDR1 is LGHDT and CDR2 YNNKEL (reference sequence). The V end was cut by 1 base, the J end by 5 bases, with 11 bases between. CDR3 nucleotides: TGTGCCAGCAGCCAAGTGGGCAGGGATTATGGCTACACCTTC. Encoded protein: CASSQVGRDYGYTF.